One sample yielded the 18 T cell receptor beta chains listed below, sequenced in a study of blood T cell repertoires in COVID-19. The method was immunoSEQ multiplex PCR; TCRdb's version includes in-frame clones alone and lacks a portion of them. The profile shows over 55,000 clones, more than 70% of them singletons. Sequencing was done on a sample of peripheral blood. The source is a man between 50 and 59 years old with active COVID-19.

V gene TRBV6-5 combines with J gene TRBJ1-2, with 10 bases lining up with TRBD1. This CDR3 has 16 residues. J lost 8 bases, V lost 2 bases, and 11 bases had no gene match. Germline lookup yields CDR1 MNHEY and CDR2 SVGAGI. The DNA for the CDR3 is TGTGCCAGCAGTTACCCTCTGACAGGGGGCATGAACGGCTACACCTTC. It translates to CASSYPLTGGMNGYTF.

This chain joins TRBV5-1 and TRBJ2-2; the D is unclear. Germline values: CDR1 SGHRS, CDR2 YFSETQ. Trimming removed 0 bases from V and 5 bases from J, with 5 bases in between. The CDR3 has 13 residues. CDR3 sequence reads: CASSLDRTGELFF. CDR3 in DNA: TGCGCCAGCAGCTTGGACAGAACCGGGGAGCTGTTTTTT.

The CDR3 nucleotides read TGTGCCAGCAGCTTAGGTAGATACACTGAAGCTTTCTTT. Amino acids: CASSLGRYTEAFF. The chain combines TRBV7-2 with TRBJ1-1, with D unresolved. V lost 1 base, J lost 3 bases, and 6 bases lay in between. The length of the CDR3 is 13 residues. The germline gives CDR1 SGHTA, CDR2 FQGNSA.

The rearrangement uses TRBV15 and TRBJ1-5; possible D gene TRBD1, 5 bases. With 1 base removed from V and 4 bases from J, the gap between germline ends came to 20 bases. The CDR3 runs 18 residues. Per the germline V gene, CDR1 is LNHNV and CDR2 is YYDKDF (reference sequence). As DNA, the CDR3 is TGTGCCACCAGCAGAGTTAAAGGCCGGGACTCGTTAAATCAGCCCCAGCATTTT. The encoded protein is CATSRVKGRDSLNQPQHF.

The chain couples TRBV3-1 (or the pseudogene TRBV3-2) to TRBJ2-2; 8 bases map to TRBD1. Germline V CDR1 and CDR2: LGHDT, YNNKEL (reference sequence). V shed 5 bases, J shed 1 base, and the junction held 6 bases outside the gene matches. This CDR3 has 16 amino acids. CDR3: CASSARTGMNTGELFF. Here the CDR3 DNA reads TGTGCCAGCAGCGCCCGGACAGGGATGAACACCGGGGAGCTGTTTTTT.

In DNA, the CDR3 is TGCGCCAGCAGCCTCGCCATGAGGCGGGGGCTCGCCTACAATGAGCAGTTCTTC. The encoded protein is CASSLAMRRGLAYNEQFF. V is TRBV4-3 and J is TRBJ2-1; the D gene is possibly TRBD2 (7 bases). The CDR3 is made up of 18 amino acids. Trimming took 4 bases from V and 2 from J, leaving 21 bases between them. CDR1 is LGHNA, CDR2 YSLEER, per germline.

This chain connects TRBV7-8 to TRBJ2-7; 8 bases line up with TRBD1. CDR3 size: 13 residues. Germline CDR1 and CDR2: SGHVS and FQNEAQ. Germline trimming cut 1 base from V and 7 bases from J; bases unmatched to any gene: 3. The CDR3 coding sequence is TGTGCCAGCAGCTTAGGGACAGGGCGAGAGCAGTACTTC. Its protein product is CASSLGTGREQYF.

J is TRBJ2-5 and V is TRBV6-5; possible D gene TRBD1, 6 bases. V lost 5 bases, J lost 2 bases, and 12 bases lay in between. The CDR3 runs to 14 residues. The germline V gene encodes CDR1 MNHEY and CDR2 SVGAGI. The DNA for the CDR3 is TGTGCCAGCAGTCAGGACAGTACACAAGAGACCCAGTACTTC. Residues: CASSQDSTQETQYF.

A single count supports this clone. This chain uses TRBV19 with TRBJ2-7, with 8 nucleotides matching TRBD1. J lost 5 bases, V lost 3 bases, and 6 bases had no gene match. CDR3 size: 14 residues. Germline loops: CDR1 LNHDA, CDR2 SQIVND (reference sequence). CDR3 sequence: CASSIRTGSDEQYF. The DNA of the CDR3 is TGTGCCAGTAGTATCCGGACAGGGAGTGACGAGCAGTACTTC.

The V and J genes are TRBV14 and TRBJ2-7, with a tentative D call TRBD1 (6 bases). The CDR3 loop spans 13 amino acids. CDR1 is SGHDN and CDR2 is FVKESK in the germline V gene. V shed 2 bases and J shed 7 bases, with 12 bases lying between them. CDR3 in amino acids: CASSQRRGGEQYF. CDR3 DNA: TGTGCCAGCAGCCAACGCAGGGGTGGGGAGCAGTACTTC.

The J gene is TRBJ2-3, the V gene TRBV5-5, with D possibly matching TRBD2 (7 bases). V was pared by 4 bases and J by 2 bases, with 11 bases between. CDR1 is SGHKS and CDR2 is YYEKEE in the germline V gene (reference sequence). The CDR3 consists of 14 residues. CDR3 region: CASSGGADTDTQYF. Written as DNA, the CDR3 is TGTGCCAGCAGCGGGGGGGCAGACACAGATACGCAGTATTTT.

This clone has more than one count but fewer than ten. The rearrangement links TRBV7-9 to TRBJ2-7; 9 bases map to TRBD2. The CDR3 extends over 13 amino acids. Trimming at V came to 8 bases and at J to 3 bases, leaving 5 bases not matched to a gene. CDR1 SEHNR and CDR2 FQNEAQ come from the germline V gene (reference sequence). Written as DNA, the CDR3 is TGTGCCAGCCAGGTAGCGGGAGTCTACGAGCAGTACTTC. The encoded protein is CASQVAGVYEQYF. Looking up the rest from reference TRBV7-9 and TRBJ2-7 gives the full variable domain: DTGVSQNPRHKITKRGQNVTFRCDPISEHNRLYWYRQTLGQGPEFLTYFQNEAQLEKSRLLSDRFSAERPKGSFSTLEIQRTEQGDSAMYLCASQVAGVYEQYFGPGTRLTVT.

The genes are TRBV6-1 and TRBJ2-2; perhaps TRBD1 as D (5 bases). The CDR3 sequence is 15 residues long. The germline gives CDR1 MNHNS, CDR2 SASEGT. Trimming took 2 bases from V and 4 from J, leaving 11 bases between them. CDR3 region: CASSELGHLTGELFF. CDR3 nucleotide sequence: TGTGCCAGCAGTGAACTCGGACACCTCACCGGGGAGCTGTTTTTT.

V gene TRBV29-1 combines with J gene TRBJ1-2, with D unclear. V lost 4 bases to trimming and J lost 2 bases, with 8 bases between them. The CDR3 covers 12 residues. CDR1 and CDR2 from the germline V gene are SQVTM and ANQGSEA. In DNA, the CDR3 is TGCAGCGTTGCGTTCGGGAACTATGGCTACACCTTC. It is translated as CSVAFGNYGYTF.

The table lists this clone with a few counts. V and J are TRBV9 and TRBJ2-1, with 12 bases matching TRBD2. With 2 bases clipped from V and 7 bases from J, the junction kept 7 bases outside the gene matches. Germline values: CDR1 SGDLS, CDR2 YYNGEE. The CDR3 covers 16 residues. The CDR3: CASSVSLAGGRNEQFF. The CDR3 coding sequence is TGTGCCAGCAGCGTCTCCCTAGCGGGGGGGCGTAATGAGCAGTTCTTC.

This rearrangement joins TRBV14 to TRBJ2-7, with D unresolved. Between the trimmed V and J ends, which lost 0 bases and 0 bases, there was a span of 6 bases. CDR1 is SGHDN and CDR2 is FVKESK in the germline V gene. There are 14 residues in the CDR3. In DNA form, the CDR3 reads TGTGCCAGCAGCCAAGACTACAGCTCCTACGAGCAGTACTTC. Protein sequence: CASSQDYSSYEQYF.

The gene calls are TRBV12-5 and TRBJ2-7, with a weak D call TRBD2 (6 bases). Per the germline V gene, CDR1 is LGHNT and CDR2 is FRNRAP. V shed 0 bases and J shed 7 bases, with 7 bases lying between them. CDR3 length equals 12 residues. The CDR3 reads CASGLVGGEQYF. As DNA, the CDR3 is TGTGCTAGTGGTTTGGTAGGAGGGGAGCAGTACTTC.

This clone was found once. The rearrangement uses TRBV9 and TRBJ2-3; unclear D gene. This CDR3 comprises 13 residues. Trimming left V 3 bases short and J 7 bases short, with 12 bases between. CDR1 and CDR2 (germline): SGDLS, YYNGEE. The CDR3, as DNA: TGTGCCAGCAGCGCCGCCCTAGAGAATACGCAGTATTTT. Residues: CASSAALENTQYF. Using reference TRBV9 and TRBJ2-3 for the parts outside the CDR3, the full variable domain is DSGVTQTPKHLITATGQRVTLRCSPRSGDLSVYWYQQSLDQGLQFLIQYYNGEERAKGNILERFSAQQFPDLHSELNLSSLELGDSALYFCASSAALENTQYFGPGTRLTVL.